Sequencing of this T cell receptor beta chain was carried out in a study of CD8+ T cells in alopecia areata. cDNA reverse transcribed from extracted RNA served as the sequencing template. TCRdb keeps only in-frame clones here, not all; method: immunoSEQ multiplex PCR. Of roughly 120,000 clones listed, roughly two fifths were seen once; the top ten hold approximately 3%. CDR1 is SGHRS, CDR2 YFSETQ, per germline. V lost 7 bases and J lost 5, with 12 bases in between. CDR3 length: 12 amino acids. The TCR was taken from a human donor with alopecia areata. The sequencing sample was made of CD4+ T cells sorted from blood. The chain couples TRBV5-1 to TRBJ2-5, with D possibly being TRBD1 or TRBD2 (6 bases each). The CDR3 sequence: CASPWRGETQYF. In DNA, the CDR3 is TGCGCCAGCCCGTGGAGGGGGGAGACCCAGTACTTC.